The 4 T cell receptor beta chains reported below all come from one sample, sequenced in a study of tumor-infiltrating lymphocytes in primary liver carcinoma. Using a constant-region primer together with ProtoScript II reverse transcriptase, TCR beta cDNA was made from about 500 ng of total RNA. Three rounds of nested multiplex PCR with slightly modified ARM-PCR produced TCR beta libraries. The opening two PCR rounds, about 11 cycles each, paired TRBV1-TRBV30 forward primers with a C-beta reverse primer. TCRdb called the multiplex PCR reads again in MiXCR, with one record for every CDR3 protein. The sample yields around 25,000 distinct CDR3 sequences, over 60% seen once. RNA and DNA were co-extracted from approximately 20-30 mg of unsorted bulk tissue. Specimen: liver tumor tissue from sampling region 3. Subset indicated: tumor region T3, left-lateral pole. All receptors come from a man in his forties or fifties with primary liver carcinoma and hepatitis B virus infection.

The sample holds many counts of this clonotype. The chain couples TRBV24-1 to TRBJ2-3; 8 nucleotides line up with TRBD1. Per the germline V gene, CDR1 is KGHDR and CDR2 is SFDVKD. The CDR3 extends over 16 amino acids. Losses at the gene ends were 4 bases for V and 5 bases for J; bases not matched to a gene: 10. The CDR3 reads CATSEVGQGLGDTQYF. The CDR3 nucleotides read TGTGCCACCAGTGAAGTCGGACAGGGATTGGGAGATACGCAGTATTTT.

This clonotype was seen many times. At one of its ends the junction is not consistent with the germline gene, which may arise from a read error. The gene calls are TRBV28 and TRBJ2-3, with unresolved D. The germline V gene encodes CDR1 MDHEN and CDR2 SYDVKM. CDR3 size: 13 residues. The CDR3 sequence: CASSLVGTDTQYF. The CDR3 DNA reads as TGTGCCAGCAGTTTAGTGGGCACGGATACGCAGTATTTT. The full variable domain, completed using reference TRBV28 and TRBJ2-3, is DVKVTQSSRYLVKRTGEKVFLECVQDMDHENMFWYRQDPGLGLRLIYFSYDVKMKEKGDIPEGYSVSREKKERFSLILESASTNQTSMYLCASSLVGTDTQYFGPGTRLTVL.

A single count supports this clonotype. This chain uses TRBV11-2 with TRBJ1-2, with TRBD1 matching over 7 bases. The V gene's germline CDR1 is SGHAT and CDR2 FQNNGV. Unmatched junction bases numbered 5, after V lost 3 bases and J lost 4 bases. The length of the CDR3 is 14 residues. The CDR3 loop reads CASSFLGGSYGYTF. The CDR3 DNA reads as TGTGCCAGCAGCTTCCTAGGGGGCAGCTATGGCTACACCTTC.

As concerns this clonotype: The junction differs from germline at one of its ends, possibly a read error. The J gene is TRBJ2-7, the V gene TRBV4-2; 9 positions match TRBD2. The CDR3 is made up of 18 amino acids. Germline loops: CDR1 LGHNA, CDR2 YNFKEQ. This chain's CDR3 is CASSGKLGLAGGPHELYF. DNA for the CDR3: TGTGCCAGCAGTGGAAAACTGGGACTGGCGGGAGGGCCACACGAGCTGTACTTC.